The 29 T cell receptor beta chains below come from one sample, sequenced in a study of blood T cell repertoires in COVID-19. Produced via immunoSEQ multiplex PCR; TCRdb's table is partial and in-frame only. Of about 170,000 clones in the sample, roughly 90% were seen once. Sequencing input: peripheral blood. These receptor sequences come from a man aged 55 to 69 with acute or convalescent COVID-19.

V gene TRBV27 combines with J gene TRBJ2-3, with a possible D match to TRBD2 (6 bases). The CDR3 has 13 amino acids. The V gene lost 5 bases and the J gene lost 0 bases, with 6 bases spanning the gap. Germline V gene lookup returns CDR1 MNHEY and CDR2 SMNVEV (reference sequence). In DNA form, the CDR3 reads TGTGCCAGCAGTGGGGGGAGCACAGATACGCAGTATTTT. It codes for CASSGGSTDTQYF.

This rearrangement joins TRBV6-5 to TRBJ2-7; TRBD2 might be the D (6 bases). V lost 5 bases, J lost 4 bases, and 12 bases lay in between. Germline V lookup: CDR1 MNHEY, CDR2 SVGAGI. The CDR3 totals 13 residues. DNA of the CDR3: TGTGCCAGCAGTCTCGGAGGGCAGTACGAGCAGTACTTC. This encodes CASSLGGQYEQYF.

Only a few counts were recorded for this clone. This chain joins TRBV6-5 and TRBJ1-1; a possible D gene is TRBD1 (5 bases). Trimming took 4 bases from V and 0 from J, leaving 15 bases between them. From germline, CDR1 is MNHEY and CDR2 SVGAGI. The CDR3 loop spans 16 amino acids. The CDR3 region has the DNA TGTGCCAGCAGTTCCGACAGAGCCCTCTTGAACACTGAAGCTTTCTTT. It translates to CASSSDRALLNTEAFF.

The chain has TRBV15 and TRBJ2-1; the D gene is possibly TRBD2 (6 bases). CDR1 is LNHNV and CDR2 is YYDKDF in the germline V gene (reference sequence). Deletions cut 0 bases from V and 4 bases from J, with 19 bases between. The CDR3 has 18 amino acids. CDR3 DNA: TGTGCCACCAGCAGAGATAGTCCGTCGAGACTAGGTTACAATGAGCAGTTCTTC. The encoded protein is CATSRDSPSRLGYNEQFF.

This clone is a singleton in its sample. CDR3 amino acids: CASRTGSGNTIYF. The CDR3 DNA reads as TGCGCCAGCAGGACAGGGTCTGGAAACACCATATATTTT. The chain links TRBV5-1 to TRBJ1-3, with 7 bases aligning to TRBD1. There are 13 residues in the CDR3. Looked up from germline, CDR1 is SGHRS and CDR2 is YFSETQ. The V and J ends lost 5 bases and 1 base, in that order; junction bases with no gene match: 0.

This clone showed up just a few times. The chain carries TRBV27 and TRBJ1-3; TRBD1 is a possible D gene (6 bases). There are 15 residues in the CDR3. V was clipped by 6 bases and J by 4 bases, with 16 bases between them. CDR1 and CDR2 (germline): MNHEY, SMNVEV (reference sequence). The CDR3 loop is CASRNLQGPGNTIYF. For the CDR3, the DNA is TGTGCCAGCAGGAACCTTCAGGGGCCCGGAAACACCATATATTTT.

This rearrangement joins TRBV27 to TRBJ1-2; TRBD1 matches 8 bases. CDR3 length equals 14 residues. V shed 5 bases and J 5 bases; nucleotides not matched to a gene: 7. The germline V gene has CDR1 MNHEY and CDR2 SMNVEV (reference sequence). Here the CDR3 DNA reads TGTGCCAGCAGTCCAACAGGGGGGTCTTATGGCTACACCTTC. Amino acid sequence: CASSPTGGSYGYTF.

In its sample, this clone was seen once. J is TRBJ2-7 and V is TRBV27; TRBD1 matches 10 bases. The CDR3 runs to 16 residues. J lost 0 bases, V lost 5 bases, and 7 bases had no gene match. Germline V CDR1 and CDR2: MNHEY, SMNVEV (reference sequence). CDR3 sequence: CASSPLRTGGSYEQYF. The DNA for the CDR3 is TGTGCCAGCAGTCCCTTACGGACAGGGGGCTCCTACGAGCAGTACTTC.

This chain links TRBV2 with TRBJ2-3; the match to TRBD2 covers 12 bases. The germline V gene encodes CDR1 SNHLY and CDR2 FYNNEI. Trimming took 6 bases from V and 0 from J; bases not matched to a gene: 4. The length of the CDR3 is 16 residues. CDR3 nucleotide sequence: TGTGCCAGCAGCCTCGGACTAGCGGGGAGCACAGATACGCAGTATTTT. Amino acids: CASSLGLAGSTDTQYF.

Only a few counts were recorded for this clone. V gene TRBV5-1 combines with J gene TRBJ1-2; TRBD1 matches 8 bases. CDR1 is SGHRS and CDR2 is YFSETQ in the germline V gene. Trimming removed 3 bases from V and 5 bases from J; junction bases left unmatched: 6. The CDR3 covers 14 residues. The CDR3 nucleotides are TGCGCCAGCAGCTACGGGACAGGAACGTATGGCTACACCTTC. Amino acids: CASSYGTGTYGYTF.

The rearrangement links TRBV27 to TRBJ2-5, with 7 bases fitting TRBD1. The CDR3 runs 12 residues. The V segment lost 5 bases and the J segment 7 bases; nucleotides outside the gene matches: 4. The V gene's germline CDR1 is MNHEY and CDR2 SMNVEV (reference sequence). DNA of the CDR3: TGTGCCAGCAGTACAGGGGACGGGACCCAGTACTTC. Its protein is CASSTGDGTQYF.

The rearrangement joins TRBV5-1 to TRBJ1-2; D unresolved. V dropped 0 bases and J dropped 2 bases, with 5 bases sitting between them. Looked up from germline, CDR1 is SGHRS and CDR2 is YFSETQ. CDR3 length: 13 amino acids. The CDR3 region is CASSLELNYGYTF. CDR3 nucleotides: TGCGCCAGCAGCTTGGAGCTCAACTATGGCTACACCTTC.

The V and J genes are TRBV5-1 and TRBJ1-4; 8 positions agree with TRBD1. The germline CDR1 and CDR2 sequences are SGHRS and YFSETQ. The V gene end was trimmed by 4 bases and the J gene end by 4 bases; junction bases not matched to a gene: 6. The CDR3 covers 15 residues. The CDR3 sequence is CASSPGTGYNEKLFF. CDR3 bases: TGCGCCAGCAGCCCCGGGACAGGATATAATGAAAAACTGTTTTTT.

This clone was detected only once. The V call is TRBV2, the J call TRBJ1-2, with D hard to call. Between the trimmed V and J ends, which lost 5 bases and 8 bases, there was a span of 6 bases. The germline V gene encodes CDR1 SNHLY and CDR2 FYNNEI. This CDR3 spans 10 amino acids. The CDR3 region is CASSWQGYTF. The CDR3 DNA sequence: TGTGCCAGCAGTTGGCAGGGCTACACCTTC.

The chain couples TRBV27 to TRBJ1-1; weak D call: TRBD1 (5 bases). This CDR3 is built from 15 residues. Per the germline V gene, CDR1 is MNHEY and CDR2 is SMNVEV (reference sequence). V lost 6 bases and J lost 0, with 14 bases in between. The CDR3 DNA follows: TGTGCCAGCAGCATGCGGGGGGGATTGAACACTGAAGCTTTCTTT. It translates to CASSMRGGLNTEAFF.

This clone appeared a single time. This chain links TRBV5-3 with TRBJ2-7; maybe TRBD1 (7 bases). TRBV5-3 is noted as an ORF with a role that remains uncertain. This CDR3 contains 16 residues. V was pared by 2 bases and J by 4 bases, with 19 bases between. In nucleotides, the CDR3 is TGTGCCAGAAGCTTTCTACAGGGGAGCGCGGGGTACGAGCAGTACTTC. It translates to CARSFLQGSAGYEQYF.

The chain couples TRBV6-5 to TRBJ1-1, with D hard to call. CDR3 size: 12 residues. The V gene lost 7 bases and the J gene lost 1 base, with 7 bases spanning the gap. Per germline, CDR1 MNHEY and CDR2 SVGAGI. CDR3: CASKLGNTEAFF. DNA of the CDR3: TGTGCCAGCAAGCTCGGGAACACTGAAGCTTTCTTT.

The chain uses TRBV5-8 and TRBJ1-3; possible D gene TRBD1, 5 bases. Trimming stripped 4 bases from V and 4 bases from J, with 9 bases between. The CDR3 consists of 13 residues. Germline CDR1 and CDR2: SGHTS and YDEGEE. CDR3 nucleotides: TGTGCCAGCAGCCAAACAGGAGGAAACACCATATATTTT. Translated: CASSQTGGNTIYF.

This sequence joins TRBV7-2 and TRBJ1-5; 10 bases line up with TRBD1. CDR3 size: 14 residues. Germline V gene sequence: CDR1 SGHTA, CDR2 FQGNSA. V trimming: 5 bases; J trimming: 7 bases; junction bases outside the gene matches: 5. CDR3 coding DNA: TGTGCCAGCAGCCGGACAGGGGGAAGACAGCCCCAGCATTTT. It translates to CASSRTGGRQPQHF.

The V gene is TRBV2, the J gene TRBJ1-1; D not resolved. The CDR3 length is 14 residues. CDR1 and CDR2 (germline): SNHLY, FYNNEI. V was pared by 4 bases and J by 0 bases, with 9 bases between. The CDR3 loop is CASSGARMNTEAFF. DNA for the CDR3: TGTGCCAGCAGTGGGGCCAGGATGAACACTGAAGCTTTCTTT.

The rearrangement joins TRBV5-1 to TRBJ1-4, with 7 positions matching TRBD1. V shed 0 bases and J 4 bases; nucleotides not matched to a gene: 12. Germline V CDR1 and CDR2: SGHRS, YFSETQ. This CDR3 spans 18 amino acids. As DNA, the CDR3 is TGCGCCAGCAGCTTGGCCAGAATAACAGGGGTTGGTAATGAAAAACTGTTTTTT. This codes for CASSLARITGVGNEKLFF.

This clone was recorded only once. The chain employs TRBV19 and TRBJ1-6, with 11 nucleotides matching TRBD1. V lost 5 bases to trimming and J lost 9 bases; unmatched junction nucleotides: 6. The CDR3 loop spans 15 amino acids. CDR1 and CDR2 (germline): LNHDA, SQIVND (reference sequence). CDR3 DNA: TGTGCCAGTAGTCCTTGGGACAGGGGGTCTTCACCCCTCCACTTT. Protein: CASSPWDRGSSPLHF.

This chain joins TRBV27 and TRBJ1-4; the D is unclear. The CDR3 has 13 residues. Germline CDR1 reads MNHEY; CDR2 reads SMNVEV (reference sequence). Trimming stripped 6 bases from V and 4 bases from J, with 9 bases between. The CDR3 DNA reads as TGTGCCAGCAGGGGAGGCGTTAATGAAAAACTGTTTTTT. It translates to CASRGGVNEKLFF.

A single count supports this clone. V gene TRBV30 combines with J gene TRBJ1-5; 8 positions agree with TRBD1. Germline V gene lookup returns CDR1 GTSNPN and CDR2 SVGIG (reference sequence). The length of the CDR3 is 14 residues. The V gene end was trimmed by 3 bases and the J gene end by 7 bases; junction bases not matched to a gene: 8. In nucleotides, the CDR3 is TGTGCCTGGAGCCCCGGCAGGGGGCACCAGCCCCAGCATTTT. Translating it yields CAWSPGRGHQPQHF.

The table lists this clone with a count of one. The chain couples TRBV30 to TRBJ1-1, with a tentative D call TRBD1 (5 bases). CDR1 is GTSNPN and CDR2 is SVGIG in the germline V gene (reference sequence). This CDR3 spans 14 amino acids. The V and J ends lost 0 bases and 7 bases respectively, with 15 bases between them. The CDR3 region is CAWSVLSGLGEAFF. Written as DNA, the CDR3 is TGTGCCTGGAGTGTACTCTCAGGGTTGGGTGAAGCTTTCTTT.

This clone was observed a handful of times. The CDR3 is CSVENQGNEKLFF. The CDR3 DNA sequence: TGCAGCGTTGAAAACCAGGGGAATGAAAAACTGTTTTTT. The V and J genes are TRBV29-1 and TRBJ1-4; maybe TRBD1 (6 bases). CDR3 size: 13 residues. The germline V gene encodes CDR1 SQVTM and CDR2 ANQGSEA. V lost 2 bases to trimming and J lost 5 bases, with 9 bases between them. The full variable domain, in which reference TRBV29-1 and TRBJ1-4 provide the parts outside the CDR3, is SAVISQKPSRDICQRGTSLTIQCQVDSQVTMMFWYRQQPGQSLTLIATANQGSEATYESGFVIDKFPISRPNLTFSTLTVSNMSPEDSSIYLCSVENQGNEKLFFGSGTQLSVL.

The chain has TRBV30 and TRBJ1-2; unclear D gene. The CDR3 has 13 residues. Germline-derived CDR1 and CDR2 are GTSNPN and SVGIG (reference sequence). The V end was cut by 4 bases, the J end by 3 bases, with 12 bases between. This chain's CDR3 is CAWNPEGDYGYTF. The CDR3 DNA reads as TGTGCCTGGAATCCCGAGGGTGACTATGGCTACACCTTC.

The chain recombines TRBV7-9 with TRBJ2-1, with D maybe TRBD2 (7 bases). The CDR3 extends over 17 amino acids. Germline assignment: CDR1 SEHNR and CDR2 FQNEAQ (reference sequence). The germline V and J ends were trimmed by 5 bases and 4 bases, with 21 bases remaining between them. CDR3 sequence reads: CASSPGAGEGLYNEQFF. The CDR3 DNA reads as TGTGCCAGCAGCCCAGGGGCCGGGGAGGGGCTGTACAATGAGCAGTTCTTC.

This chain joins TRBV6-2 or TRBV6-3 and TRBJ2-7; 11 bases match TRBD2. With V trimmed by 2 bases and J by 3 bases, 6 bases remained unmatched. This CDR3 has 16 amino acids. Germline V lookup: CDR1 MNHEY, CDR2 SVGEGT. The CDR3 protein is CASSYGGLAARYEQYF. CDR3 nucleotides: TGTGCCAGCAGTTACGGGGGACTAGCGGCTCGCTACGAGCAGTACTTC.